This T cell receptor (beta chain) was found in a study of a mutant IDH1 vaccine in newly diagnosed glioma. TCRdb keeps only in-frame clones here, not all; method: immunoSEQ multiplex PCR. Counted here are tens of thousands of clones, roughly 87% occurring once; the ten biggest clones make up about 3.3%. As to time point: week 47, end of study. It was 300 ug of mutant IDH1 20-mer peptide that made up each vaccine dose, given with topical imiquimod. Of note for this clone: The antigen remains unidentified.

The source was PBMCs, collected from a glioma patient whose treatment included an IDH1 peptide vaccine. The sequence derives from a woman between 45 and 65 years old with glioma.

CDR3 residues: CASSVTGRDTYEQYF. For the CDR3, the DNA is TGTGCCAGCAGCGTAACGGGACGGGACACCTACGAGCAGTACTTC. V usage is TRBV7-2 and J usage is TRBJ2-7; possibly TRBD1 for D (6 bases). CDR1 SGHTA and CDR2 FQGNSA come from the germline V gene. V lost 5 bases to trimming and J lost 2 bases, with 16 bases between them. The CDR3 spans 15 residues.